This is a list of T cell receptor beta chains from one sample in a study of cytomegalovirus exposure and HLA in healthy donors. TCRdb keeps only in-frame clones here, not all; method: immunoSEQ multiplex PCR. The sample lists about 130,000 clones, roughly nine tenths occurring once. Sequencing was done on a sample of PBMCs. All receptors derive from a man aged 25 to 40 in good health and CMV-seronegative. The CDR3 runs from the conserved cysteine through the conserved F or W. The order of the fields is V gene, D gene, CDR3 length, J gene, clone size, CDR3 protein, CDR3 DNA. A D gene is named only where the DNA matches it firmly. Not all rows give a size; the values are once, few, many and, for expanded clones, a class.

V gene: TRBV28
D gene: TRBD2
CDR3 length: 16
J gene: TRBJ2-2
clone size: NA
CDR3 protein: CASSPIAGLTHGELFF
CDR3 DNA: TGTGCCAGCAGCCCCATAGCGGGACTAACCCACGGGGAGCTGTTTTTT

V gene: TRBV27
D gene: TRBD1
CDR3 length: 14
J gene: TRBJ1-1
clone size: NA
CDR3 protein: CASSKDRRGTEAFF
CDR3 DNA: TGTGCCAGCAGTAAGGACAGGAGGGGGACTGAAGCTTTCTTT

V gene: TRBV7-8
D gene: NA
CDR3 length: 18
J gene: TRBJ1-3
clone size: once
CDR3 protein: CASSEGGTPGLWGNTIYF
CDR3 DNA: TGTGCCAGCAGCGAGGGGGGGACACCGGGGTTGTGGGGAAACACCATATATTTT

V gene: TRBV18
D gene: NA
CDR3 length: 16
J gene: TRBJ1-1
clone size: once
CDR3 protein: CASSLASGVVNTEAFF
CDR3 DNA: TGTGCCAGCTCACTCGCCTCGGGAGTTGTGAACACTGAAGCTTTCTTT

V gene: TRBV6-6
D gene: TRBD1
CDR3 length: 13
J gene: TRBJ1-5
clone size: NA
CDR3 protein: CASSGTGGQPQHF
CDR3 DNA: TGTGCCAGCAGTGGGACAGGGGGTCAGCCCCAGCATTTT

V gene: TRBV6-5
D gene: NA
CDR3 length: 14
J gene: TRBJ1-2
clone size: NA
CDR3 protein: CASSYRREDYGYTF
CDR3 DNA: TGTGCCAGCAGTTACCGGCGGGAAGACTATGGCTACACCTTC

V gene: TRBV27
D gene: TRBD1
CDR3 length: 17
J gene: TRBJ1-1
clone size: NA
CDR3 protein: CASSLSRGAGVNTEAFF
CDR3 DNA: TGTGCCAGCAGTTTATCCAGGGGGGCAGGCGTGAACACTGAAGCTTTCTTT

V gene: TRBV7-9
D gene: TRBD1
CDR3 length: 14
J gene: TRBJ2-7
clone size: once
CDR3 protein: CASRSGDRVHEQYF
CDR3 DNA: TGTGCCAGCAGGTCCGGGGACAGGGTCCACGAGCAGTACTTC

V gene: TRBV29-1
D gene: TRBD2
CDR3 length: 12
J gene: TRBJ2-7
clone size: NA
CDR3 protein: CSAGGDSYEQYF
CDR3 DNA: TGCAGCGCGGGGGGGGACTCCTACGAGCAGTACTTC

V gene: TRBV7-9
D gene: NA
CDR3 length: 14
J gene: TRBJ1-5
clone size: NA
CDR3 protein: CASSLMGENQPQHF
CDR3 DNA: TGTGCCAGCAGCTTAATGGGAGAGAATCAGCCCCAGCATTTT

V gene: TRBV29-1
D gene: TRBD1
CDR3 length: 11
J gene: TRBJ1-2
clone size: NA
CDR3 protein: CSVGDSRGYTF
CDR3 DNA: TGCAGCGTCGGGGACAGTCGGGGCTACACCTTC

V gene: TRBV2
D gene: NA
CDR3 length: 16
J gene: TRBJ1-6
clone size: NA
CDR3 protein: CASSEQAPMPYSPLHF
CDR3 DNA: TGTGCCAGCAGTGAACAGGCCCCTATGCCCTATTCACCCCTCCACTTT

V gene: TRBV5-1
D gene: TRBD1
CDR3 length: 13
J gene: TRBJ1-2
clone size: NA
CDR3 protein: CASSSQGDYGYTF
CDR3 DNA: TGCGCCAGCAGTAGCCAGGGGGACTATGGCTACACCTTC

V gene: TRBV7-7
D gene: NA
CDR3 length: 14
J gene: TRBJ2-2
clone size: NA
CDR3 protein: CASSPQDVTGELFF
CDR3 DNA: TGTGCTAGCAGCCCACAGGATGTTACCGGGGAGCTGTTTTTT

V gene: TRBV5-3
D gene: TRBD1
CDR3 length: 13
J gene: TRBJ1-6
clone size: once
CDR3 protein: CASPGQYHSPLHF
CDR3 DNA: TGTGCCAGTCCGGGACAGTATCATTCACCCCTCCACTTT

V gene: TRBV13
D gene: NA
CDR3 length: 16
J gene: TRBJ2-7
clone size: NA
CDR3 protein: CASSPLTGFSSYEQYF
CDR3 DNA: TGTGCCAGCAGCCCTTTGACAGGCTTCTCTTCCTACGAGCAGTACTTC

V gene: TRBV2
D gene: NA
CDR3 length: 15
J gene: TRBJ2-7
clone size: NA
CDR3 protein: CASSEAVGETYEQYF
CDR3 DNA: TGTGCCAGCAGTGAAGCGGTAGGGGAAACCTACGAGCAGTACTTC

V gene: TRBV5-1
D gene: NA
CDR3 length: 15
J gene: TRBJ1-4
clone size: once
CDR3 protein: CASSLGALGGEKLFF
CDR3 DNA: TGCGCCAGCAGCCTTGGGGCCCTGGGAGGGGAAAAACTGTTTTTT

V gene: TRBV27
D gene: NA
CDR3 length: 14
J gene: TRBJ1-6
clone size: few
CDR3 protein: CASSLRGGNSPLHF
CDR3 DNA: TGTGCCAGCAGTTTAAGGGGAGGGAATTCACCCCTCCACTTT

V gene: TRBV5-1
D gene: NA
CDR3 length: 15
J gene: TRBJ1-1
clone size: NA
CDR3 protein: CASSEGTATAGGAFF
CDR3 DNA: TGCGCCAGCAGCGAAGGGACCGCTACAGCCGGGGGGGCTTTCTTT

V gene: TRBV14
D gene: NA
CDR3 length: 15
J gene: TRBJ1-1
clone size: NA
CDR3 protein: CASSQAGSLNTEAFF
CDR3 DNA: TGTGCCAGCAGCCAAGCGGGGAGTTTGAACACTGAAGCTTTCTTT

V gene: TRBV6-6
D gene: TRBD2
CDR3 length: 15
J gene: TRBJ2-5
clone size: NA
CDR3 protein: CASNRLAGGPETQYF
CDR3 DNA: TGTGCCAGCAATAGGCTAGCGGGGGGCCCGGAGACCCAGTACTTC

V gene: TRBV29-1
D gene: NA
CDR3 length: 15
J gene: TRBJ1-2
clone size: NA
CDR3 protein: CSVGQSAGARYGYTF
CDR3 DNA: TGCAGCGTCGGACAATCCGCAGGGGCCAGGTATGGCTACACCTTC

V gene: TRBV2
D gene: TRBD1
CDR3 length: 16
J gene: TRBJ2-5
clone size: NA
CDR3 protein: CASGGQGVRGQETQYF
CDR3 DNA: TGTGCCAGCGGGGGACAGGGGGTCAGGGGGCAAGAGACCCAGTACTTC

V gene: TRBV19
D gene: NA
CDR3 length: 12
J gene: TRBJ1-1
clone size: NA
CDR3 protein: CASSPGNTEAFF
CDR3 DNA: TGTGCCAGTAGTCCGGGAAACACTGAAGCTTTCTTT

V gene: TRBV7-9
D gene: NA
CDR3 length: 15
J gene: TRBJ2-2
clone size: NA
CDR3 protein: CASSLIQGRAGELFF
CDR3 DNA: TGTGCCAGCAGCTTAATACAGGGACGGGCCGGGGAGCTGTTTTTT

V gene: TRBV11-1
D gene: TRBD1
CDR3 length: 15
J gene: TRBJ2-3
clone size: NA
CDR3 protein: CASSQLDRGTDTQYF
CDR3 DNA: TGTGCCAGCAGCCAATTGGACAGGGGGACAGATACGCAGTATTTT

V gene: TRBV7-9
D gene: NA
CDR3 length: 13
J gene: TRBJ2-7
clone size: NA
CDR3 protein: CASSPPVSYEQYF
CDR3 DNA: TGTGCCAGCAGCCCCCCCGTCTCTTACGAGCAGTACTTC

V gene: TRBV29-1
D gene: TRBD1
CDR3 length: 13
J gene: TRBJ2-2
clone size: NA
CDR3 protein: CSVGTENTGELFF
CDR3 DNA: TGCAGCGTCGGGACAGAGAACACCGGGGAGCTGTTTTTT